A single sample is the source of the 25 T cell receptor beta chains below, sequenced in a study of technical replicates of blood from four donors. Profiled with immunoSEQ multiplex PCR; TCRdb holds only in-frame clones, not every one. The sample holds around 80,000 clones, roughly nine tenths seen once. Sequencing was carried out using T cells isolated from PBMCs. All receptors derive from a human donor in good health.

J is TRBJ1-3 and V is TRBV6-5; the match to TRBD1 covers 8 bases. Germline V gene sequence: CDR1 MNHEY, CDR2 SVGAGI. The CDR3 has 14 amino acids. V gave up 7 bases and J gave up 2 bases; unmatched junction bases: 4. The CDR3 bases are TGTGCCAGCACTCAGGGGGCGGCTGGAAACACCATATATTTT. It codes for CASTQGAAGNTIYF.

The V call is TRBV5-1, the J call TRBJ2-1, with 11 positions matching TRBD1. The germline V gene has CDR1 SGHRS and CDR2 YFSETQ. This CDR3 is built from 16 residues. V was pared by 4 bases and J by 3 bases, with 6 bases of the junction left unmatched. CDR3 amino acids: CASSRQGTGGYNEQFF. The DNA for the CDR3 is TGCGCCAGCAGCCGACAAGGGACAGGGGGCTACAATGAGCAGTTCTTC.

The chain recombines TRBV14 with TRBJ2-5; 10 bases map to TRBD2. V lost 3 bases and J lost 5; bases outside the gene matches: 3. The CDR3 contains 14 residues. Germline V gene sequence: CDR1 SGHDN, CDR2 FVKESK. CDR3 sequence reads: CASSQTSGYETQYF. The CDR3 DNA reads as TGTGCCAGCAGCCAGACTAGCGGGTACGAGACCCAGTACTTC.

The sample holds one count of this clone. This chain uses TRBV5-1 with TRBJ1-2; D is uncertain. This CDR3 is built from 13 residues. From germline, CDR1 is SGHRS and CDR2 YFSETQ. The germline V and J ends were trimmed by 1 base and 6 bases, with 10 bases remaining between them. This CDR3 is CASSLTVTNGYTF. DNA of the CDR3: TGCGCCAGCAGCTTGACGGTAACGAATGGCTACACCTTC.

CDR3 nucleotides: TGTGCCAGCACCCCTGATCCCAGGACAGGGAAAGGCTACACCTTC. Translated: CASTPDPRTGKGYTF. The J gene is TRBJ1-2, the V gene TRBV6-1; 8 positions agree with TRBD1. The CDR3 extends over 15 amino acids. Trimming cost V 7 bases and J 8 bases; bases outside gene matches: 15. Germline CDR1 is MNHNS and CDR2 is SASEGT.

In its sample, this clone was seen once. The gene calls are TRBV9 and TRBJ2-2; D is perhaps TRBD2 (6 bases). V lost 3 bases, J lost 7 bases, and 19 bases lay in between. This CDR3 contains 16 residues. Germline V gene sequence: CDR1 SGDLS, CDR2 YYNGEE. Written as DNA, the CDR3 is TGTGCCAGCAGCGAAACGGGAGTCCCCTACGACGGGGAGCTGTTTTTT. Residues: CASSETGVPYDGELFF.

The CDR3 coding sequence is TGTGCCAGCAGCTCCCCCCGGACAGGGGGAGAATATGGCTACACCTTC. Its protein product is CASSSPRTGGEYGYTF. This chain links TRBV11-3 with TRBJ1-2, with 10 bases that match TRBD1. This CDR3 is built from 16 residues. From germline, CDR1 is SGHNT and CDR2 YENEEA. V lost 4 bases to trimming and J lost 5 bases; unmatched junction nucleotides: 10.

J is TRBJ1-3 and V is TRBV10-1; no definite D call. The CDR3 runs to 15 residues. CDR1 is WNHNN, CDR2 SYGVQD, per germline (reference sequence). Between the trimmed V and J ends, which lost 0 bases and 2 bases, there was a span of 8 bases. The CDR3 DNA follows: TGCGCCAGCAGTGAGTCGGTGGCTGCTGGAAACACCATATATTTT. This sequence encodes CASSESVAAGNTIYF.

The gene calls are TRBV28 and TRBJ1-4; D is ambiguous. Germline V gives CDR1 MDHEN, CDR2 SYDVKM. This CDR3 is 12 amino acids long. V gave up 8 bases and J gave up 6 bases, with 10 bases separating them. The CDR3 DNA reads TGTGCCAGCGAAACTTTTGATGAAAAACTGTTTTTT. It specifies CASETFDEKLFF.

The chain combines TRBV27 with TRBJ2-6, with TRBD1 as a possible D gene (6 bases). CDR3 length: 13 residues. Germline values: CDR1 MNHEY, CDR2 SMNVEV (reference sequence). Trimming cost V 4 bases and J 12 bases, with 13 bases left between them. CDR3 bases: TGTGCCAGCAGTTCAGGGACATTGGCCGTCCTGACTTTC. Translating it yields CASSSGTLAVLTF.

The V gene is TRBV27, the J gene TRBJ2-7; 8 bases agree with TRBD1. V shed 3 bases, J shed 1 base, and the junction held 2 bases outside the gene matches. The CDR3 is 14 amino acids. In germline, CDR1 is MNHEY, CDR2 SMNVEV (reference sequence). DNA for the CDR3: TGTGCCAGCAGTTTTGGGACAGGTTCCTACGAGCAGTACTTC. Its protein product is CASSFGTGSYEQYF.

This chain joins TRBV6-1 and TRBJ1-2; the D gene is possibly TRBD1 (5 bases). Deletions cut 7 bases from V and 2 bases from J, with 17 bases between. Germline CDR1 MNHNS, CDR2 SASEGT. CDR3 length equals 15 residues. CDR3 protein: CASMEQDEANYGYTF. The CDR3 nucleotides read TGTGCCAGCATGGAACAGGACGAGGCCAACTATGGCTACACCTTC.

The genes are TRBV5-1 and TRBJ2-7, with 10 bases fitting TRBD2. Germline V gene data show CDR1 as SGHRS and CDR2 as YFSETQ. There are 15 residues in the CDR3. Trimming at V came to 3 bases and at J to 5 bases, leaving 8 bases not matched to a gene. CDR3 region: CASSSLASGSNEQYF. The CDR3 DNA sequence: TGCGCCAGCAGCTCCCTGGCTAGCGGGAGTAACGAGCAGTACTTC. Full variable domain (missing parts from reference TRBV5-1 and TRBJ2-7): KAGVTQTPRYLIKTRGQQVTLSCSPISGHRSVSWYQQTPGQGLQFLFEYFSETQRNKGNFPGRFSGRQFSNSRSEMNVSTLELGDSALYLCASSSLASGSNEQYFGPGTRLTVT.

This clone was observed a handful of times. The chain employs TRBV29-1 and TRBJ1-4; tentative D call: TRBD1 (6 bases). This CDR3 has 14 amino acids. V lost 4 bases, J lost 4 bases, and 13 bases lay in between. Germline CDR1 reads SQVTM; CDR2 reads ANQGSEA. CDR3 nucleotides: TGCAGCGTTGCGACAGGCCGATATAATGAAAAACTGTTTTTT. Translation: CSVATGRYNEKLFF.

The chain links TRBV2 to TRBJ1-2, with D tentatively TRBD1 (5 bases). V dropped 7 bases and J dropped 4 bases, with 16 bases sitting between them. Germline V gives CDR1 SNHLY, CDR2 FYNNEI. This CDR3 is built from 14 residues. The CDR3 spells CASNGGGRSYGYTF. The CDR3 DNA reads TGTGCCAGCAATGGCGGGGGACGGAGCTATGGCTACACCTTC.

The genes are TRBV11-2 and TRBJ2-1, with TRBD2 as a possible D gene (6 bases). The germline V gene has CDR1 SGHAT and CDR2 FQNNGV. This CDR3 has 15 residues. V was clipped by 2 bases and J by 9 bases, with 17 bases between them. The CDR3 coding sequence is TGTGCCAGCAGCTTATCTCCGGGAGTAAGGGCTGAGCAGTTCTTC. Translation: CASSLSPGVRAEQFF. Variable domain in full (rest from reference TRBV11-2 and TRBJ2-1): EAGVAQSPRYKIIEKRQSVAFWCNPISGHATLYWYQQILGQGPKLLIQFQNNGVVDDSQLPKDRFSAERLKGVDSTLKIQPAKLEDSAVYLCASSLSPGVRAEQFFGPGTRLTVL.

This clone was observed once. This chain links TRBV7-6 with TRBJ2-2, with 11 bases that match TRBD2. V was pared by 3 bases and J by 0 bases, with 3 bases of the junction left unmatched. Looked up from germline, CDR1 is SGHVS and CDR2 is FNYEAQ. The CDR3 totals 17 residues. For the CDR3, the DNA is TGTGCCAGCAGCTTGAAGACTAGCGGGGCGAACACCGGGGAGCTGTTTTTT. It yields the protein CASSLKTSGANTGELFF. The whole variable domain, filled in from reference TRBV7-6 and TRBJ2-2, reads GAGVSQSPRYKVTKRGQDVALRCDPISGHVSLYWYRQALGQGPEFLTYFNYEAQQDKSGLPNDRFSAERPEGSISTLTIQRTEQRDSAMYRCASSLKTSGANTGELFFGEGSRLTVL.

The chain's CDR3 is CASSIFGGTEQFF. Here the CDR3 DNA reads TGTGCCAGTAGTATATTCGGGGGGACAGAGCAGTTCTTC. This sequence joins TRBV19 and TRBJ2-1; D possibly corresponds to TRBD2 (7 bases). The CDR3 has 13 amino acids. The ends were cut back, 2 bases at V and 10 bases at J, with 12 bases in the middle. Germline V gives CDR1 LNHDA, CDR2 SQIVND (reference sequence).

This clone was seen just once. The rearrangement joins TRBV7-6 to TRBJ2-3, with 11 bases identical to TRBD2. V trimming: 2 bases; J trimming: 4 bases; junction bases outside the gene matches: 11. This CDR3 contains 18 residues. CDR1 is SGHVS, CDR2 FNYEAQ, per germline. CDR3 DNA: TGTGCCAGCAGCTTAAGGCCTAGCGGGGGGACGGTGGCAGATACGCAGTATTTT. Amino acids: CASSLRPSGGTVADTQYF.

The chain employs TRBV27 and TRBJ2-7, with 7 bases that match TRBD1. J was trimmed by 2 bases and V by 5 bases; bases with no gene match: 3. The CDR3 consists of 13 residues. Germline V lookup: CDR1 MNHEY, CDR2 SMNVEV (reference sequence). CDR3 DNA: TGTGCCAGCAGTCGACAGGGAGCCTACGAGCAGTACTTC. Its translation: CASSRQGAYEQYF.

The CDR3 DNA sequence: TGTGCCAGCAGCTCCTATAGCGGGGCCTCGGGGGATGAGCAGTTCTTC. Translated, it gives CASSSYSGASGDEQFF. This rearrangement joins TRBV5-4 to TRBJ2-1; TRBD2 agrees at 8 bases. Germline assignment: CDR1 SGHNT and CDR2 YYREEE (reference sequence). Unmatched junction bases numbered 13, after V lost 3 bases and J lost 8 bases. The CDR3 runs to 16 residues.

The rearrangement uses TRBV4-1 and TRBJ2-3, with 9 bases aligning to TRBD1. Germline V gene data show CDR1 as MGHRA and CDR2 as YSYEKL. V dropped 4 bases and J dropped 1; count of bases not matched to a gene: 9. This CDR3 has 17 amino acids. For the CDR3, the DNA is TGCGCCAGCAGCCGGCCGGGACAGGGAAGACGCACAGATACGCAGTATTTT. Translating gives CASSRPGQGRRTDTQYF.

This clone was seen only once. The junction does not match germline at one end; this may be a read error. This sequence joins TRBV11-2 and TRBJ2-1; 7 bases map to TRBD2. The CDR3 runs 18 residues. Germline V gene lookup returns CDR1 SGHAT and CDR2 FQNNGV. Here the CDR3 reads CASSSLMEGSGAFNGQFF. The CDR3 nucleotides are TGTGCCAGCAGCTCCTTGATGGAAGGGAGCGGGGCCTTTAATGGGCAGTTCTTC.

V is TRBV25-1 and J is TRBJ1-2; D remains ambiguous. There are 12 residues in the CDR3. The germline V gene encodes CDR1 MGHDK and CDR2 SYGVNS. V shed 2 bases and J shed 9 bases, with 10 bases lying between them. The CDR3 loop reads CASSEKERSYTF. The CDR3 region has the DNA TGTGCCAGCAGTGAAAAAGAGAGGAGCTACACCTTC.

The chain couples TRBV6-5 to TRBJ2-5; 9 bases align to TRBD1. This CDR3 has 15 amino acids. Trimming at V came to 6 bases and at J to 1 base, leaving 6 bases not matched to a gene. Germline V gives CDR1 MNHEY, CDR2 SVGAGI. CDR3 region: CASRSRQGVQETQYF. The CDR3 DNA reads TGTGCCAGCAGATCTAGACAGGGGGTCCAAGAGACCCAGTACTTC.